The rows below give T cell receptor beta chains drawn from one sample of a study of vaccination and CD4 T cells after COVID-19. Antigens of these TCRs are unknown. A single record per CDR3 protein comes from TCRdb applying MiXCR to the PCR reads. The table lists roughly 17,000 distinct CDR3 sequences, 75% of them singletons. Sequencing was performed on CD4+ T cells from blood, cultured in vitro, taken after SARS-CoV-2 vaccination. The origin of the receptors is a human donor who received a COVID-19 vaccine. Each CDR3 is given with its conserved first and last residue. The order of the fields is CDR3 protein, CDR3 DNA, D gene, J gene, V gene, clone size. The D gene is left open where the match is weak. Clone size, where shown, is once, few, many, or a class for clones that have expanded.

CDR3: CASSAGQGAHGYTF
DNA: TGTGCCAGCAGTGCCGGACAGGGGGCTCACGGCTACACCTTC
D: TRBD1
J: TRBJ1-2
V: TRBV2
size: NA

CDR3: CASSYSITTGTDTQYF
DNA: TGTGCCAGCAGTTACTCGATTACCACTGGCACAGATACGCAGTATTTT
D: NA
J: TRBJ2-3
V: TRBV6-5
size: few

CDR3: CASSLEGDSYSPLHF
DNA: TGTGCCAGCAGCTTGGAAGGGGATTCTTATTCACCCCTCCACTTT
D: NA
J: TRBJ1-6
V: TRBV5-8
size: NA

CDR3: CSARDGGQSDNEQFF
DNA: TGCAGTGCTAGAGATGGGGGACAGTCGGACAATGAGCAGTTCTTC
D: TRBD1
J: TRBJ2-1
V: TRBV20-1
size: medium-sized

CDR3: CASSLFGGTDTQYF
DNA: TGTGCCAGCAGCCTATTTGGGGGCACAGATACGCAGTATTTT
D: NA
J: TRBJ2-3
V: TRBV12-3/TRBV12-4
size: once

CDR3: CSARDRGQETQYF
DNA: TGCAGTGCTAGAGACAGGGGGCAAGAGACCCAGTACTTC
D: TRBD1
J: TRBJ2-5
V: TRBV20-1
size: NA

CDR3: CASSLGVDTEAFF
DNA: TGTGCCAGCAGCTTGGGTGTGGACACTGAAGCTTTCTTT
D: NA
J: TRBJ1-1
V: TRBV5-4
size: NA

CDR3: CAWSVGGQGDTGELFF
DNA: TGTGCCTGGAGTGTAGGGGGGCAGGGGGACACCGGGGAGCTGTTTTTT
D: NA
J: TRBJ2-2
V: TRBV30
size: few

CDR3: CASSLDSWQGYEQYF
DNA: TGTGCCAGCAGCTTAGATTCGTGGCAGGGTTACGAGCAGTACTTC
D: NA
J: TRBJ2-7
V: TRBV11-2
size: few

CDR3: CASSFNRAYSIAKNIQYF
DNA: TGTGCCAGCAGCTTTAACAGGGCCTACAGCATAGCCAAAAACATTCAGTACTTC
D: NA
J: TRBJ2-4
V: TRBV7-2
size: NA

CDR3: CASSPEGNQPQHF
DNA: TGTGCCAGCTCACCAGAAGGGAATCAGCCCCAGCATTTT
D: NA
J: TRBJ1-5
V: TRBV18
size: NA

CDR3: CASSRLTGGQETQYF
DNA: TGCGCCAGCAGCCGTTTAACAGGGGGCCAGGAGACCCAGTACTTC
D: TRBD1
J: TRBJ2-5
V: TRBV5-1
size: large

CDR3: CASSSLSLGSSYNSPLHF
DNA: TGTGCCAGCAGCTCCCTTTCTCTTGGGAGCTCCTATAATTCACCCCTCCACTTT
D: NA
J: TRBJ1-6
V: TRBV7-9
size: NA

CDR3: CASTPRQGGRDTQYF
DNA: TGTGCCAGCACCCCAAGACAGGGGGGTCGGGATACGCAGTATTTT
D: TRBD1
J: TRBJ2-3
V: TRBV7-6
size: medium-sized

CDR3: CASSERQDYGYTF
DNA: TGTGCCAGCAGTGAAAGGCAGGACTATGGCTACACCTTC
D: NA
J: TRBJ1-2
V: TRBV6-1
size: once